Detailed here is one TCR beta chain. The target antigen is unknown. A read error may be the cause here, since a much bigger clone is one base away. In the same sample, other DNA sequences code for this CDR3. Naive CD8 cells, CD45RO-negative and positively selected for CCR7, excluded terminally differentiated effector memory CD45RA+ cells. Donation came from healthy HIV-negative adults that had no recent acute infections or vaccinations. The data belong to a study of shared clonotypes between healthy human individuals. The overall study: Researchers assigned three CD4 naive, three CD4 memory, two CD8 naive and one CD8 memory plate to each donor. Findings and limits, study-wide: Among four donors, approximately 5% of naive CD4 clonotypes were found in common.

Trimming left V 0 bases short and J 3 bases short, with 4 bases between. The germline V gene has CDR1 MGHRA and CDR2 YSYEKL. The CDR3 has 13 residues. This table comes from immunoSEQ multiplex PCR, and its TCRdb copy is limited to in-frame clones, with some not included. The sample consists of about 2.1 million clones, 85% to 95% of them appearing once. V usage is TRBV4-1 and J usage is TRBJ2-3; D gene unclear. This clonotype originated in a man between 18 and 29 years old in good health. Some clones in this sample may be carry-over from other donors' samples. Input material: naive CD8+ T cells from PBMCs. Here the CDR3 DNA reads TGCGCCAGCAGCCAAGATCGGACAGATACGCAGTATTTT. It codes for CASSQDRTDTQYF.